This T cell receptor (beta chain) was identified during a study of graft-versus-host responses after intestinal transplantation. Study outcomes and limitations: GvH clones were identified in recipient marrow, with some first appearing in ileum or blood.

Assay: immunoSEQ multiplex PCR; the TCRdb copy retains only in-frame clones and omits some. The sample has 90,000 to 95,000 clones, over 80% seen once. A word on this clone: Antigen unknown.

The receptor's source is a human donor who received an intestinal transplant. This material consisted of unstimulated CD8+ T cells sorted from spleen or lymph node cells, taken before intestinal transplant.

The CDR3 DNA reads TGTGCCAGTACCGCCGGGTTTGAGCAGTTCTTC. This translates into CASTAGFEQFF. V and J are TRBV19 and TRBJ2-1; D unclear. The length of the CDR3 is 11 residues. V dropped 7 bases and J dropped 9 bases, with 10 bases sitting between them. Germline V gene data show CDR1 as LNHDA and CDR2 as SQIVND (reference sequence).